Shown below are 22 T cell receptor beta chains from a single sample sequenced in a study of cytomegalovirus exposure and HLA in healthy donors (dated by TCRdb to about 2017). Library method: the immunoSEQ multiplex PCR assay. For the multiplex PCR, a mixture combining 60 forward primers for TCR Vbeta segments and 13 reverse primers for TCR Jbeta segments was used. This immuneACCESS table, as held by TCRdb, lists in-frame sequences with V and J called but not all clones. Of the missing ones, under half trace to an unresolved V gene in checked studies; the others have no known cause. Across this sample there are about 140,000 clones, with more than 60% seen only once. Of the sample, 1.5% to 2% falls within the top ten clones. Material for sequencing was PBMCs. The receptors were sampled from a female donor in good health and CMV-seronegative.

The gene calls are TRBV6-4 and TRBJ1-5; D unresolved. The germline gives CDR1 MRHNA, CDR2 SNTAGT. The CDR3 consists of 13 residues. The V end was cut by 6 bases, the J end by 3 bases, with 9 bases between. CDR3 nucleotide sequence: TGTGCCAGCAGCACGGAGACCAATCAGCCCCAGCATTTT. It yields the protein CASSTETNQPQHF.

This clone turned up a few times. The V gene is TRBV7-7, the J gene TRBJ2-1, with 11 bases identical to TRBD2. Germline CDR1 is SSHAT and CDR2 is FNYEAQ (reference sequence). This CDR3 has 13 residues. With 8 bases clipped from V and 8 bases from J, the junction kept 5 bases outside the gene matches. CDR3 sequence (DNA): TGTGCCAGCGCACTAGCGGGGGCAGATGAGCAGTTCTTC. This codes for CASALAGADEQFF.

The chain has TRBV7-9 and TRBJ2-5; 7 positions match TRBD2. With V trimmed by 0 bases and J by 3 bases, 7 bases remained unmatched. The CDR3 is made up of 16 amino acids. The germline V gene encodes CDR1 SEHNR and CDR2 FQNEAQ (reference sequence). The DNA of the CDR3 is TGTGCCAGCAGCTTAGCGTGGGAGGGTGGAAAAGAGACCCAGTACTTC. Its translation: CASSLAWEGGKETQYF. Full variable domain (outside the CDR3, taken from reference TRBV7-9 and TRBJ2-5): DTGVSQNPRHKITKRGQNVTFRCDPISEHNRLYWYRQTLGQGPEFLTYFQNEAQLEKSRLLSDRFSAERPKGSFSTLEIQRTEQGDSAMYLCASSLAWEGGKETQYFGPGTRLLVL.

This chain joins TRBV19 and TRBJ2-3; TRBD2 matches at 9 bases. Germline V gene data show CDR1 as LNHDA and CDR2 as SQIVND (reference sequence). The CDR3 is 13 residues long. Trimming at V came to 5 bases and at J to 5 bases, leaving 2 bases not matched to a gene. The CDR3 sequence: CASSETSGDTQYF. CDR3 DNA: TGTGCCAGTAGTGAGACTAGCGGAGATACGCAGTATTTT.

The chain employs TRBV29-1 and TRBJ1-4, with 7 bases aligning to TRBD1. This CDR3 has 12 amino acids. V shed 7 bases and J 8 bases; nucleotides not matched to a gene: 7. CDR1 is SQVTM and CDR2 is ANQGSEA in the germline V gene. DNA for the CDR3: TGCAGCGCTGTGACAGGGAAGGAAAAACTGTTTTTT. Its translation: CSAVTGKEKLFF.

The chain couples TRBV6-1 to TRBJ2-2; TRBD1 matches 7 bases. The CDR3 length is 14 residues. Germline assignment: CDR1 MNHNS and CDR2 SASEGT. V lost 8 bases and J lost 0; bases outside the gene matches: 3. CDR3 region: CASADRTNTGELFF. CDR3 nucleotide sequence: TGTGCCAGCGCGGACAGGACGAACACCGGGGAGCTGTTTTTT.

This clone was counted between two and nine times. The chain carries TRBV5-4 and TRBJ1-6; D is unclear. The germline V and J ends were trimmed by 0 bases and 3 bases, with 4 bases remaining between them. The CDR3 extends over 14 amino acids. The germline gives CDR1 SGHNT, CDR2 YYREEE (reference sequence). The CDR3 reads CASSLAGYNSPLHF. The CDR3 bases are TGTGCCAGCAGCTTGGCCGGCTATAATTCACCCCTCCACTTT.

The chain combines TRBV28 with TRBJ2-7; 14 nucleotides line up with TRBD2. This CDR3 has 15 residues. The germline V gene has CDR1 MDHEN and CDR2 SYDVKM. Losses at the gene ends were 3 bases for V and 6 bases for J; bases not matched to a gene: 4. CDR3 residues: CASSFRTSGRTEQYF. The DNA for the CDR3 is TGTGCCAGCAGTTTCAGGACTAGCGGGAGGACCGAGCAGTACTTC.

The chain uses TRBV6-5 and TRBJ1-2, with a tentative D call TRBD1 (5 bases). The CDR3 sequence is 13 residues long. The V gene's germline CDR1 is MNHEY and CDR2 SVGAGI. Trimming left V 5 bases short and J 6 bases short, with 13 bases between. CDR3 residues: CASSSREGDGYTF. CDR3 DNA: TGTGCCAGCAGTAGCAGGGAAGGTGATGGCTACACCTTC.

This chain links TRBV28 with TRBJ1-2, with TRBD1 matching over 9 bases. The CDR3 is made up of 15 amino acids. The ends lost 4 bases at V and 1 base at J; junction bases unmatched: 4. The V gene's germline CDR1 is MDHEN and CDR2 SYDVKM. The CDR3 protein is CASSSKGQGNYGYTF. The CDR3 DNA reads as TGTGCCAGCAGTTCGAAGGGACAGGGTAACTATGGCTACACCTTC.

CDR3: CASSLLDRSRDTGELFF. The CDR3 bases are TGTGCCAGCAGTTTGCTGGACAGGTCCCGAGACACCGGGGAGCTGTTTTTT. The chain combines TRBV27 with TRBJ2-2; 7 positions agree with TRBD1. The CDR3 spans 17 residues. Losses at the gene ends were 3 bases for V and 3 bases for J; bases not matched to a gene: 10. CDR1 is MNHEY and CDR2 is SMNVEV in the germline V gene (reference sequence).

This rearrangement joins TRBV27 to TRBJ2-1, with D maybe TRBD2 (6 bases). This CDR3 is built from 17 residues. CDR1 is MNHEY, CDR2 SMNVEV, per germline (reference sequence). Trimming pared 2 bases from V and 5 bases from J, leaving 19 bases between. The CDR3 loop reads CASSLAGSRPYDNEQFF. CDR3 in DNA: TGTGCCAGCAGTTTAGCCGGGAGTCGCCCCTACGACAATGAGCAGTTCTTC.

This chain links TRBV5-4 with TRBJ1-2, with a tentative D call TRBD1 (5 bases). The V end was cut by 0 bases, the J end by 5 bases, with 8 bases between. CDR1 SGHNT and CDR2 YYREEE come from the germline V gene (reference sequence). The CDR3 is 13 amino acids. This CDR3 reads CASSLGGGYGYTF. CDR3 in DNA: TGTGCCAGCAGCTTGGGCGGGGGGTATGGCTACACCTTC.

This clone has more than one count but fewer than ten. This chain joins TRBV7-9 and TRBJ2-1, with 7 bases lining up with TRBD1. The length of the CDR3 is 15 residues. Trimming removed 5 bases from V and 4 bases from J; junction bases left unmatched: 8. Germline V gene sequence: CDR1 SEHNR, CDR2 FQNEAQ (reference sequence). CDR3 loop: CASSPTGIIYNEQFF. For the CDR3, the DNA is TGTGCCAGCAGCCCGACAGGGATCATTTACAATGAGCAGTTCTTC.

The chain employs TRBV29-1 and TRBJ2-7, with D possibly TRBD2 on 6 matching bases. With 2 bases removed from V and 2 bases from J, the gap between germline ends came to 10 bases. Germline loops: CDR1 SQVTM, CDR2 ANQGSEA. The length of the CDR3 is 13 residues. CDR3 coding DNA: TGCAGCGTTGAACTACTAGCTCCCTACGAGCAGTACTTC. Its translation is CSVELLAPYEQYF.

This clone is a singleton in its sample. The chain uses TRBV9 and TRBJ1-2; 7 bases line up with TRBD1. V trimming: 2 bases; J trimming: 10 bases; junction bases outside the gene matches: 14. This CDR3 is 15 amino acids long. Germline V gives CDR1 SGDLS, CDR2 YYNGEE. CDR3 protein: CASSVVDRDLCNYTF. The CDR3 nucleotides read TGTGCCAGCAGCGTGGTCGACAGGGACCTCTGTAACTACACCTTC.

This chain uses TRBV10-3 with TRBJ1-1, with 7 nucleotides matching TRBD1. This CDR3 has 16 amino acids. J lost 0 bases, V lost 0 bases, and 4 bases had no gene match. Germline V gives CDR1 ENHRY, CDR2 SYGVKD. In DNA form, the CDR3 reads TGTGCCATCAGTGAGTCTAGACAGGGACTGAACACTGAAGCTTTCTTT. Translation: CAISESRQGLNTEAFF.

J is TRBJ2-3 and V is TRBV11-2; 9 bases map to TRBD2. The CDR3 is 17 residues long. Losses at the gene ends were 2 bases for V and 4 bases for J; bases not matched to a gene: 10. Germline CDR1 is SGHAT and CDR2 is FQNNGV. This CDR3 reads CASSLQRLAAPPDTQYF. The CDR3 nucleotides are TGTGCCAGCAGCTTACAAAGACTAGCGGCACCCCCAGATACGCAGTATTTT.

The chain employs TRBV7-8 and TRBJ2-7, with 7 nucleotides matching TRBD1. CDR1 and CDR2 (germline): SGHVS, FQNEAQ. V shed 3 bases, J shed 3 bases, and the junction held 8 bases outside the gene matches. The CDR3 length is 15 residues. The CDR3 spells CASSLARTGYYEQYF. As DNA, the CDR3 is TGTGCCAGCAGCTTGGCGCGGACAGGTTACTACGAGCAGTACTTC. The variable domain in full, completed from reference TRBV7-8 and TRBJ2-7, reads GAGVSQSPRYKVAKRGQDVALRCDPISGHVSLFWYQQALGQGPEFLTYFQNEAQLDKSGLPSDRFFAERPEGSVSTLKIQRTQQEDSAVYLCASSLARTGYYEQYFGPGTRLTVT.

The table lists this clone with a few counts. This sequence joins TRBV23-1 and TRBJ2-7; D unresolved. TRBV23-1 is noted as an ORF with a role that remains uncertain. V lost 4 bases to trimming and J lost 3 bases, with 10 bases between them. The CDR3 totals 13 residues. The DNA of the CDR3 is TGCGCCAGCAGTCCCGGTCACGACTACGAGCAGTACTTC. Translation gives CASSPGHDYEQYF.

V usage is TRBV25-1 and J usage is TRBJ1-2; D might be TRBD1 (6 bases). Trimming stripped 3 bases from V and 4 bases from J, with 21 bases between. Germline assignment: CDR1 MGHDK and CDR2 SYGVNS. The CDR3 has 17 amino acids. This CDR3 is CASSDRQGIERAYGYTF. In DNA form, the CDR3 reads TGTGCCAGCAGTGACCGGCAGGGGATTGAGCGAGCCTATGGCTACACCTTC.

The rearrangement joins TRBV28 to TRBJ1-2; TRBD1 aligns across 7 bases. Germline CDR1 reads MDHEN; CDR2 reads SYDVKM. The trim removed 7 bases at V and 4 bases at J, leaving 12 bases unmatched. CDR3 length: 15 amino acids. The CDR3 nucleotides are TGTGCCAGCACCACCGGAGGGGGCGAGTCCTATGGCTACACCTTC. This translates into CASTTGGGESYGYTF.